This T cell receptor beta chain was captured by sequencing in a study of shared clonotypes between healthy human individuals. Across the study: Per-donor plates numbered three CD4 naive, three CD4 memory, two CD8 naive and one CD8 memory. Study results and limitations: Estimated clonotype richness was generally higher in naive than memory subsets. Shared clonotypes across all four donors exceeded non-shared ones in generation probability.

The protocol was immunoSEQ multiplex PCR, while the TCRdb copy is restricted to in-frame clones and leaves out a portion. The top ten hold 1% to 1.5% of the sample, which has about 1.5 million clones, around 95% seen once. Remarks on this clone: Its antigen is still unknown.

This CDR3 comprises 18 residues. The V segment lost 5 bases and the J segment 4 bases; nucleotides outside the gene matches: 12. The TCR sequence derives from a man aged 25 to 40 in good health. This chain uses TRBV23-1 with TRBJ2-1, with 12 bases matching TRBD2. TRBV23-1 has ORF status, its function being uncertain. The sample was naive CD4+ T cells sorted from blood. The subset: CD45RA+ positively selected. The CDR3 nucleotides read TGCGCCAGCAGTGAACAAGGACTAGCGGGGAGCGGGTACAATGAGCAGTTCTTC. It specifies CASSEQGLAGSGYNEQFF.